The clone carrying this T cell receptor (beta chain) was observed once. The sample originates from a study of blood T cells in healthy people across ages. PCR was performed a second time for about 7 to 12 cycles using a sample-barcoded 5' primer and a J-beta primer mix. TCRdb re-derived calls from the 5' RACE reads in MiXCR, one entry per CDR3 protein. The sample consists of 750,000 to 950,000 distinct CDR3 sequences, roughly 50% of them appearing once. V was pared by 2 bases and J by 7 bases, with 12 bases between. The CDR3 is 14 amino acids. The germline V gene has CDR1 MNHEY and CDR2 SMNVEV (reference sequence).

The specimen sequenced was blood. The chain combines TRBV27 with TRBJ2-1, with D possibly TRBD2 on 5 matching bases. This TCR was sampled from an elderly man in good health. The DNA for the CDR3 is TGTGCCAGCAGTTTAGTGGACTCTAGAAATGAGCAGTTCTTC. Protein product: CASSLVDSRNEQFF.